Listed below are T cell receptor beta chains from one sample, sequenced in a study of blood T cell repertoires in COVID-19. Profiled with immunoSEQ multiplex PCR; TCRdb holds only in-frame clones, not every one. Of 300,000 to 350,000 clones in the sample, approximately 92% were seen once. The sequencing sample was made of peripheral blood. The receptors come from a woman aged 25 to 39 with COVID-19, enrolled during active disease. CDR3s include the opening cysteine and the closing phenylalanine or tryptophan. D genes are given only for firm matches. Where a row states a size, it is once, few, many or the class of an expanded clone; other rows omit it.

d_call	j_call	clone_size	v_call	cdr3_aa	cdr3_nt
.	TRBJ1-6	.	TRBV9	CASTGGLGSPLHF	TGTGCCAGCACCGGGGGACTTGGTTCACCCCTCCACTTT
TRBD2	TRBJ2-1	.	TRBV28	CASSDPSGRDYEQFF	TGTGCCAGCAGTGACCCTAGCGGGAGGGACTATGAGCAGTTCTTC
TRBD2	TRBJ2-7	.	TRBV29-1	CSVARGSGSSYEQYF	TGCAGCGTTGCAAGGGGGAGCGGGAGCTCCTACGAGCAGTACTTC
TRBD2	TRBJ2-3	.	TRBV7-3	CASSPTSGSSTDTQYF	TGTGCCAGCAGCCCAACTAGCGGGAGTAGCACAGATACGCAGTATTTT
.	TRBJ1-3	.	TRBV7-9	CASSLSQTGTIYF	TGTGCCAGCAGCTTATCCCAGACGGGCACCATATATTTT
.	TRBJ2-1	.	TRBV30	CAWSVRNEQFF	TGTGCCTGGAGTGTCCGGAATGAGCAGTTCTTC
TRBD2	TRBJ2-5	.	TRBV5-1	CASSQAGGQETQYF	TGCGCCAGCAGCCAAGCGGGGGGCCAAGAGACCCAGTACTTC
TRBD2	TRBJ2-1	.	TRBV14	CASRPAGDNEQFF	TGTGCCAGCAGGCCAGCGGGAGACAATGAGCAGTTCTTC
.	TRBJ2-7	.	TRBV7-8	CASSLAQSYEQYF	TGTGCCAGCAGCTTAGCCCAATCCTACGAGCAGTACTTC
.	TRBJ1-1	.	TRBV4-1	CASSQSRGGNTEAFF	TGCGCCAGCAGCCAAAGCCGAGGAGGAAACACTGAAGCTTTCTTT
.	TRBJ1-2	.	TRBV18	CASSSGTYYGYTF	TGTGCCAGCTCATCCGGGACATACTATGGCTACACCTTC
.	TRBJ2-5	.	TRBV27	CASSLLGAVETQYF	TGTGCCAGCAGTTTATTGGGGGCTGTGGAGACCCAGTACTTC
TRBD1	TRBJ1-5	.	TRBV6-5	CATESGTGKSQPQHF	TGTGCCACCGAGTCCGGGACAGGGAAAAGTCAGCCCCAGCATTTT
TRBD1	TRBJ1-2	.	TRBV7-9	CASSRTGVYGYTF	TGTGCCAGCAGCCGTACAGGGGTGTATGGCTACACCTTC
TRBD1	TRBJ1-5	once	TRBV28	CASSPGTGNNQPQHF	TGTGCCAGCAGCCCCGGGACAGGGAACAATCAGCCCCAGCATTTT
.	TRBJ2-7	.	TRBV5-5	CASKEEPPSYEQYF	TGTGCCAGCAAAGAGGAGCCCCCGTCCTACGAGCAGTACTTC
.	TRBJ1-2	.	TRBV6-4	CASSRASSGYGYTF	TGTGCCAGTTCCCGGGCCTCCAGCGGTTATGGCTACACCTTC
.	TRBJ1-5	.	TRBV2	CASSDTQGGNQPQHF	TGTGCCAGCAGTGATACCCAGGGTGGCAATCAGCCCCAGCATTTT
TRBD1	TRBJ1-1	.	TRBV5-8	CASSINRGLNTEAFF	TGTGCCAGCAGCATCAACAGGGGGCTGAACACTGAAGCTTTCTTT
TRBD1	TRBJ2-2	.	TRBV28	CASRRTGGTGELFF	TGTGCCAGCAGGCGTACAGGGGGCACCGGGGAGCTGTTTTTT
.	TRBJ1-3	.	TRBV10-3	CATRTDLSGNTIYF	TGTGCCACCCGGACAGATCTCTCTGGAAACACCATATATTTT
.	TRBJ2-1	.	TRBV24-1	CATSAGYEQFF	TGTGCCACCAGTGCGGGGTATGAGCAGTTCTTC
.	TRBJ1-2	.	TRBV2	CASSVTRSDGYTF	TGTGCCAGCAGCGTGACTCGGTCGGATGGCTACACCTTC
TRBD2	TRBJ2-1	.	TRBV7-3	CASSLDAGGTYNEQFF	TGTGCCAGCAGCTTAGACGCGGGAGGCACCTACAATGAGCAGTTCTTC
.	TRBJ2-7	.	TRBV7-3	CASSLSGSSLTKQYF	TGTGCCAGCAGCTTATCGGGGTCCTCCTTAACGAAGCAGTACTTC
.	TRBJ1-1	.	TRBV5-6	CASSLVPVMNTEAFF	TGTGCCAGCAGCTTGGTCCCAGTCATGAACACTGAAGCTTTCTTT
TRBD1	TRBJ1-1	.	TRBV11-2	CASSYRQGAEAFF	TGTGCCAGCAGCTACCGACAGGGCGCTGAAGCTTTCTTT
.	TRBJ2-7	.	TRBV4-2	CASSQAGVYYEQYF	TGTGCCAGCAGCCAAGCGGGGGTGTACTACGAGCAGTACTTC
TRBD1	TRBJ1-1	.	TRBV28	CASSSDRGRYTEAFF	TGTGCCAGCAGTTCGGACAGGGGGCGATACACTGAAGCTTTCTTT
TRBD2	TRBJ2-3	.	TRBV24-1	CATKASGTSSTDTQYF	TGTGCCACCAAAGCTAGCGGAACGTCTAGCACAGATACGCAGTATTTT
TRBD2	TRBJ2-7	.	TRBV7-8	CASSLAEGLGLAGGKFFYEQYF	TGTGCCAGCAGCTTAGCTGAGGGGCTAGGGCTAGCGGGAGGGAAATTCTTCTACGAGCAGTACTTC
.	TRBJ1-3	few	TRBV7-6	CASSPREGLVSGNTIYF	TGTGCCAGCAGCCCCCGGGAGGGGCTGGTCTCTGGAAACACCATATATTTT
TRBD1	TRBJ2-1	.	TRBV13	CASSSRDRAYNEQFF	TGTGCCAGCAGCTCCCGGGACAGGGCCTACAATGAGCAGTTCTTC
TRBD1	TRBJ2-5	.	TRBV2	CASTRQGASETQYF	TGTGCCAGCACTCGACAGGGGGCGAGTGAGACCCAGTACTTC
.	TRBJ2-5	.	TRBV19	CASSMGASQETQYF	TGTGCCAGTAGTATGGGAGCTTCCCAAGAGACCCAGTACTTC
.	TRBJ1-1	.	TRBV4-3	CASSRSRGARGEAFF	TGCGCCAGCAGCCGCTCTCGGGGGGCTCGAGGTGAAGCTTTCTTT